The source of this T cell receptor (beta chain) is a study of cytotoxic CD8 clonotypes in ibrutinib-treated CLL. Study details: Within the patient group, about ten were relapsed/refractory and 15 treatment-naive, and about 17 were IGHV unmutated.

Extraction of 1.5 to 2.5 micrograms of genomic DNA from cryopreserved PBMCs supplied material for TCR beta libraries. This clone was recorded a few times. Its antigen is unknown. General study results and limits: Clonality climbed at ibrutinib response, then dropped toward baseline at progression.

The method was immunoSEQ multiplex PCR; TCRdb's version includes in-frame clones alone and lacks a portion of them. The data show around 92,000 clones, with approximately 77% seen just once and approximately 23% held by the top ten. This CDR3 has 15 amino acids. The germline V and J ends were trimmed by 0 bases and 0 bases, with 8 bases remaining between them. CDR1 is SNHLY, CDR2 FYNNEI, per germline. This receptor was taken from a human donor with chronic lymphocytic leukemia. Material: PBMCs, obtained after 24 months of ibrutinib treatment. The chain employs TRBV2 and TRBJ1-1; no reliable D call. CDR3 region: CASSEAQTLNTEAFF. CDR3 bases: TGTGCCAGCAGTGAAGCGCAGACACTGAACACTGAAGCTTTCTTT.